One and the same sample provided the 6 T cell receptor beta chains below, sequenced in a study of human T cells and chemical hapten exposure. The starting material, unfractionated whole blood, was used for total RNA extraction. TCRdb redid the calling of the 5' RACE reads with MiXCR, one entry per CDR3 protein. The sample includes tens of thousands of distinct CDR3 sequences, roughly 7.7% of them seen just once. Receptor source: a male donor in good health.

With respect to this clonotype: Sequence at one end of the junction differs from germline and may be a read error. The chain is built from TRBV3-1 and TRBJ2-3; 9 positions match TRBD2. Per germline, CDR1 LGHDT and CDR2 YNNKEL (reference sequence). The CDR3 is 17 residues long. In nucleotides, the CDR3 is TGTTCCAGCAGCCAGGCCGGCGGGAGGGGGAGCGCAGATACGCAGTATTTT. Protein product: CSSSQAGGRGSADTQYF.

This clonotype was found a few times. The chain is built from TRBV25-1 and TRBJ2-3; tentatively, D is TRBD1 (5 bases). Trimming took off 7 bases at V and 2 bases at J, with 13 bases between the two ends. Germline CDR1 reads MGHDK; CDR2 reads SYGVNS. The CDR3 loop spans 14 amino acids. The CDR3: CASTDILSTDTQYF. In nucleotides, the CDR3 is TGTGCCAGCACGGACATACTTTCCACAGATACGCAGTATTTT.

This clonotype came up a few times. The chain uses TRBV2 and TRBJ1-2; D gene unclear. CDR3 length equals 11 residues. In germline, CDR1 is SNHLY, CDR2 FYNNEI. Trimming took off 8 bases at V and 6 bases at J, with 10 bases between the two ends. The chain's CDR3 is CASRGSHGYTF. The CDR3 coding sequence is TGTGCCAGCCGAGGCAGCCATGGCTACACCTTC.

This clonotype has at least ten counts. This chain uses TRBV12-3 or TRBV12-4 with TRBJ2-7; unclear D gene. This CDR3 is built from 13 residues. Trimming took 3 bases from V and 3 from J, leaving 9 bases between them. CDR3 sequence reads: CASSLGSIYEQYF. The CDR3 coding sequence is TGTGCCAGCAGTTTGGGGTCAATCTACGAGCAGTACTTC.

This clonotype was found a few times. The V and J genes are TRBV7-9 and TRBJ1-1; D uncertain. The CDR3 length is 16 residues. In germline, CDR1 is SEHNR, CDR2 FQNEAQ (reference sequence). The ends were cut back, 0 bases at V and 6 bases at J, with 17 bases in the middle. DNA for the CDR3: TGTGCCAGCAGCTTAGCAAACGGTGGGAGAAGGGCTGAAGCTTTCTTT. This translates into CASSLANGGRRAEAFF.

This chain connects TRBV2 to TRBJ2-7; 7 nucleotides align to TRBD1. The CDR3 spans 14 residues. J gave up 1 base and V 6 bases, and 6 bases lay outside the gene matches. Germline V CDR1 and CDR2: SNHLY, FYNNEI. The CDR3 sequence: CASRERDSSYEQYF. The CDR3 DNA is TGTGCCAGCAGGGAACGGGACAGTTCCTACGAGCAGTACTTC. Supplemented by reference TRBV2 and TRBJ2-7, the full variable domain reads EPEVTQTPSHQVTQMGQEVILRCVPISNHLYFYWYRQILGQKVEFLVSFYNNEISEKSEIFDDQFSVERPDGSNFTLKIRSTKLEDSAMYFCASRERDSSYEQYFGPGTRLTVT.